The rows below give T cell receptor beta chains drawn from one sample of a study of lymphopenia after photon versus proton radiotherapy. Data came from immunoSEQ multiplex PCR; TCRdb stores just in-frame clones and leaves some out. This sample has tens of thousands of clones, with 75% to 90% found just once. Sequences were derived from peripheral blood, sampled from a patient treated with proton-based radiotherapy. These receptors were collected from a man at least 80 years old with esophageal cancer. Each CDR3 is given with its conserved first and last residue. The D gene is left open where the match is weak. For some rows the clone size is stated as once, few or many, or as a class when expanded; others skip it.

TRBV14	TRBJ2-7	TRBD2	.	TGTGCCAGCAGCCAAGAATGGGGGGGAGAGCAGTACTTC	CASSQEWGGEQYF
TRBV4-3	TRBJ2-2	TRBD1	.	TGCGCCAGCAGCCAGTCGCCGGGACAGGGGGCCGGGGAGCTGTTTTTT	CASSQSPGQGAGELFF
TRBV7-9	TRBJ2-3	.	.	TGTGCCAGCAGCGGGGCGGGTATTAGCACAGATACGCAGTATTTT	CASSGAGISTDTQYF
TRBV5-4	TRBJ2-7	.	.	TGTGCCAGCAGTTCCGTTGGGGGAGGCTCCTACGAGCAGTACTTC	CASSSVGGGSYEQYF
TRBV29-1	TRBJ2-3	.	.	TGCAGCGTTGAAGGGAGTGGGGCTACGTGGACAGATACGCAGTATTTT	CSVEGSGATWTDTQYF
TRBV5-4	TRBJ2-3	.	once	TGTGCCAGCAGCCTGGACTCCACAGATACGCAGTATTTT	CASSLDSTDTQYF
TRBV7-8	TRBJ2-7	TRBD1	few	TGTGCCAGCAGCTTTGGGACAGGGTTCAACGAGCAGTACTTC	CASSFGTGFNEQYF
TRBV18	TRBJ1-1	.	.	TGTGCCAGCTCCCCAATGGGGGCTGAAGCTTTCTTT	CASSPMGAEAFF
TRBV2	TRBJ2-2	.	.	TGTGCCAGCAGTGTTTGGGGTGGCGCGAACACCGGGGAGCTGTTTTTT	CASSVWGGANTGELFF
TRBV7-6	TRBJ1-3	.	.	TGTGCCAGCAAAGGATCTGGAAACACCATATATTTT	CASKGSGNTIYF
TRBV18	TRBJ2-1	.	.	TGTGCCAGCTCACCACTCGGAGGGAATGAGCAGTTCTTC	CASSPLGGNEQFF
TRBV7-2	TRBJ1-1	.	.	TGTGCCAGCAGCTTAGCGTGGGGATTCCCGTCTGAAGCTTTCTTT	CASSLAWGFPSEAFF
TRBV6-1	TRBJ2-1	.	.	TGTGCCAGCAGTGAAGAAATTAGGTACAATGAGCAGTTCTTC	CASSEEIRYNEQFF
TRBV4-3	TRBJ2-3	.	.	TGCGCCAGCAGCCGGGCCGCCACAGATACGCAGTATTTT	CASSRAATDTQYF
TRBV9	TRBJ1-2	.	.	TGTGCCAGCAGCGCGGCAGGGGACGGCTACACCTTC	CASSAAGDGYTF
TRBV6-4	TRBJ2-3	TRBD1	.	TGTGCCAGCAGCGCGGACAGGGAGACAGATACGCAGTATTTT	CASSADRETDTQYF
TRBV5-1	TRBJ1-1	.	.	TGCGCCAGCAGCCCTCGACCGTCTCTGAGCACTGAAGCTTTCTTT	CASSPRPSLSTEAFF
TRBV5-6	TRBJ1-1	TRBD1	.	TGTGCCAGCAGCTTTGGCAGGGGGTGGTCTGAAGCTTTCTTT	CASSFGRGWSEAFF
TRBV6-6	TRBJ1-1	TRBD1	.	TGTGCCGCCCTCCCCGCCGGGACAGGATCCACTGAAGCTTTCTTT	CAALPAGTGSTEAFF
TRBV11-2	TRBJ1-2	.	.	TGTGCCAGCAGCTTGCGACCGCGGGCAGATCTTTCGGGCTACACCTTC	CASSLRPRADLSGYTF
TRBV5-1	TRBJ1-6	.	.	TGCGCCAGCAGCTTGGATCGTCCAGACTACTATAATTCACCCCTCCACTTT	CASSLDRPDYYNSPLHF
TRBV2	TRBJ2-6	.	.	TGTGCCAGCAATGCGATTTCTGGGGCCAACGTCCTGACTTTC	CASNAISGANVLTF
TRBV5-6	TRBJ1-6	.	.	TGTGCCAGCAGCCCGGGAGGGGGGTCCTATAATTCACCCCTCCACTTT	CASSPGGGSYNSPLHF
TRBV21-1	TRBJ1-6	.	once	TGTGCCAGCAGCAAAGAGGCAGGGGGAGGGAGTTCACCCCTCCACTTT	CASSKEAGGGSSPLHF
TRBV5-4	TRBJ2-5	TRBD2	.	TGTGCCAGCAGCCCTCCGCGGGAGAAAGAGACCCAGTACTTC	CASSPPREKETQYF
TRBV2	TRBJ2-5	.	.	TGTGCCAGCAAGTCTGCGGGTGAGACCCAGTACTTC	CASKSAGETQYF